These 10 T cell receptor beta chains originate from one sample sequenced in a study of human T cells and chemical hapten exposure. TCRdb called the RACE reads again in MiXCR, with one record for every CDR3 protein. The sample consists of 70,000 to 100,000 distinct CDR3 sequences, roughly 7.2% of them appearing once. The time point denotes: patch test 1, 2 weeks after DPC sensitization. Treatment indicated: therapeutic diphenylcyclopropenone sensitization with weekly scalp DPC. This specimen consisted of whole blood, obtained in connection with sensitization to the hapten diphenylcyclopropenone (DPC). These receptors came from a woman aged 25 to 39 with alopecia areata. Some clones in this sample may be carry-over from other donors' samples.

The V and J genes are TRBV5-6 and TRBJ2-4; no definite D call. Trimming pared 0 bases from V and 15 bases from J, leaving 13 bases between. The CDR3 covers 12 residues. Per the germline V gene, CDR1 is SGHDT and CDR2 is YYEEEE. CDR3 sequence (DNA): TGTGCCAGCAGCTTGGAGCCTCCTCTCCGGTACTTC. Amino acids: CASSLEPPLRYF.

V and J are TRBV6-5 and TRBJ1-6; D may be TRBD1 (5 bases). CDR1 MNHEY and CDR2 SVGAGI come from the germline V gene. The V gene lost 6 bases and the J gene lost 9 bases, with 15 bases spanning the gap. The CDR3 spans 14 residues. CDR3 amino acids: CASRTGLNPSPLHF. The CDR3 nucleotides read TGTGCCAGCAGAACGGGACTGAACCCTTCACCCCTCCACTTT.

This clonotype appeared a few times. The V and J genes are TRBV2 and TRBJ1-1, with 9 bases aligning to TRBD1. This CDR3 region has 12 residues. Germline V gene lookup returns CDR1 SNHLY and CDR2 FYNNEI. V gave up 1 base and J gave up 11 bases; unmatched junction bases: 2. The CDR3 sequence is CASSEEQGAAFF. In nucleotides, the CDR3 is TGTGCCAGCAGTGAAGAACAGGGGGCCGCTTTCTTT.

The table lists this clonotype with many counts. The chain has TRBV21-1 and TRBJ1-1. TRBV21-1 is termed a pseudogene. The CDR3 is made up of 21 amino acids. The CDR3 protein is CASSKGWGGRDLPRMNTEAFF. The CDR3 coding sequence is TGTGCCAGCAGCAAAGGTTGGGGTGGCAGGGACCTACCGAGGATGAACACTGAAGCTTTCTTT.

This clonotype has only a few counts. The CDR3 DNA is TGCGCCAGCAGCTTGGTGGTAGGTATGAACACTGAAGCTTTCTTT. It specifies CASSLVVGMNTEAFF. J is TRBJ1-1 and V is TRBV5-1; D remains unclear. Germline values: CDR1 SGHRS, CDR2 YFSETQ. The CDR3 extends over 15 amino acids. V was clipped by 0 bases and J by 0 bases, with 9 bases between them.

The rearrangement uses TRBV5-5 and TRBJ2-1; maybe TRBD2 (6 bases). The V gene's germline CDR1 is SGHKS and CDR2 YYEKEE (reference sequence). Trimming left V 1 base short and J 8 bases short, with 10 bases between. This CDR3 spans 13 amino acids. For the CDR3, the DNA is TGTGCCAGCAGCTTGAGACTAGGGGATGAGCAGTTCTTC. It is translated as CASSLRLGDEQFF.

This clonotype was observed at least ten times. The chain employs TRBV20-1 and TRBJ1-1; D may be TRBD1 (6 bases). CDR1 DFQATT and CDR2 SNEGSKA come from the germline V gene (reference sequence). The CDR3 length is 15 residues. V lost 0 bases, J lost 1 base, and 12 bases lay in between. The CDR3 region is CSARDPTGTNTEAFF. DNA of the CDR3: TGCAGTGCTAGAGATCCCACAGGGACGAACACTGAAGCTTTCTTT.

The V and J genes are TRBV15 and TRBJ2-2, with TRBD1 as a possible D gene (6 bases). The CDR3 totals 16 residues. V dropped 4 bases and J dropped 1 base, with 13 bases sitting between them. The germline V gene encodes CDR1 LNHNV and CDR2 YYDKDF (reference sequence). The DNA of the CDR3 is TGTGCCACCAGCAACCTCAGGGGTGGGAACACCGGGGAGCTGTTTTTT. Protein product: CATSNLRGGNTGELFF.

CDR3 region: CASSFGGTVGEKLFF. The CDR3 DNA is TGTGCCAGCAGTTTCGGAGGGACAGTCGGCGAAAAACTGTTTTTT. The J gene is TRBJ1-4, the V gene TRBV12-3 or TRBV12-4; 7 bases match TRBD1. With 3 bases clipped from V and 8 bases from J, the junction kept 9 bases outside the gene matches. The CDR3 contains 15 residues.

Here the CDR3 reads CAHRDRSMNTEAFF. CDR3 coding DNA: TGTGCCCACCGGGACAGAAGCATGAACACTGAAGCTTTCTTT. The genes are TRBV5-4 and TRBJ1-1, with 7 bases lining up with TRBD1. The germline CDR1 and CDR2 sequences are SGHNT and YYREEE (reference sequence). CDR3 size: 14 residues. With V trimmed by 10 bases and J by 0 bases, 9 bases remained unmatched.